This passage covers 17 T cell receptor beta chains from one sample sequenced in a study of ipilimumab plus nivolumab after autologous stem cell transplantation. Sequencing used immunoSEQ multiplex PCR; TCRdb keeps in-frame clones, though not all of them. The data hold just under 9,500 clones, with about 67% observed a single time. The material sequenced was PBMCs, taken in a trial of ipilimumab plus nivolumab as post-transplant consolidation. The receptors derive from a female donor with multiple myeloma.

The chain carries TRBV28 and TRBJ2-5, with a tentative D call TRBD2 (6 bases). The CDR3 has 11 residues. From germline, CDR1 is MDHEN and CDR2 SYDVKM. Between the trimmed V and J ends, which lost 3 bases and 13 bases, there was a span of 12 bases. The CDR3 spells CASSLGGPGYF. The CDR3 region has the DNA TGTGCCAGCAGTTTGGGGGGACCCGGGTACTTC.

J is TRBJ2-1 and V is TRBV4-3; TRBD1 matches at 10 bases. V shed 7 bases, J shed 5 bases, and the junction held 5 bases outside the gene matches. The CDR3 extends over 14 amino acids. Germline V gene data show CDR1 as LGHNA and CDR2 as YSLEER. The CDR3: CASTGTGVHNEQFF. Written as DNA, the CDR3 is TGCGCCAGCACCGGGACAGGGGTCCACAATGAGCAGTTCTTC.

V is TRBV28 and J is TRBJ2-3; no clear D gene. CDR3 length equals 10 residues. Germline V gene data show CDR1 as MDHEN and CDR2 as SYDVKM. The V gene lost 6 bases and the J gene lost 6 bases, with 4 bases spanning the gap. CDR3 protein: CASRRDTQYF. Here the CDR3 DNA reads TGTGCCAGCAGAAGGGATACGCAGTATTTT.

This chain connects TRBV19 to TRBJ1-1, with D possibly TRBD1 on 6 matching bases. Trimming removed 1 base at V and 1 base at J, with 7 bases between. CDR1 LNHDA and CDR2 SQIVND come from the germline V gene (reference sequence). The CDR3 is made up of 14 amino acids. The CDR3 spells CASSIGGQNTEAFF. The CDR3 bases are TGTGCCAGTAGTATAGGGGGACAGAACACTGAAGCTTTCTTT.

The gene calls are TRBV28 and TRBJ1-5; D not certain. V was clipped by 6 bases and J by 4 bases, with 4 bases between them. From germline, CDR1 is MDHEN and CDR2 SYDVKM. This CDR3 region has 11 residues. CDR3 protein: CASSLNQPQHF. The CDR3, as DNA: TGTGCCAGCAGCCTGAATCAGCCCCAGCATTTT.

As regards this clone: Other DNA sequences in the same sample also yield this CDR3. The CDR3 loop reads CASSLAPASGRGDTQYF. The DNA for the CDR3 is TGTGCCAGCAGCTTGGCCCCGGCTAGCGGAAGGGGAGATACGCAGTATTTT. The chain is built from TRBV5-4 and TRBJ2-3; 7 nucleotides match TRBD2. The ends lost 0 bases at V and 5 bases at J; junction bases unmatched: 12. The CDR3 loop spans 17 amino acids. The germline V gene has CDR1 SGHNT and CDR2 YYREEE (reference sequence). Full variable domain (rest looked up from reference TRBV5-4 and TRBJ2-3): ETGVTQSPTHLIKTRGQQVTLRCSSQSGHNTVSWYQQALGQGPQFIFQYYREEENGRGNFPPRFSGLQFPNYSSELNVNALELDDSALYLCASSLAPASGRGDTQYFGPGTRLTVL.

This clone was seen only a few times. This chain uses TRBV27 with TRBJ2-1; 10 nucleotides match TRBD2. CDR1 is MNHEY and CDR2 is SMNVEV in the germline V gene (reference sequence). This CDR3 is built from 15 residues. With V trimmed by 7 bases and J by 6 bases, 9 bases remained unmatched. CDR3 in amino acids: CASIGSSGGPNEQFF. DNA of the CDR3: TGTGCCAGCATAGGGAGTAGCGGGGGGCCCAATGAGCAGTTCTTC.

This clone showed up just a few times. This chain uses TRBV10-1 with TRBJ2-2; D gene ambiguous. Germline CDR1 and CDR2: WNHNN and SYGVQD (reference sequence). V shed 3 bases and J shed 3 bases, with 8 bases lying between them. CDR3 length: 14 residues. The DNA of the CDR3 is TGCGCCAGCAGTGACACTGGATACACCGGGGAGCTGTTTTTT. Translated: CASSDTGYTGELFF.

This clone was seen more than once but under ten times. The sample holds other DNA sequences that translate to the same CDR3. The chain links TRBV15 to TRBJ2-1; 8 nucleotides line up with TRBD1. The CDR3 sequence is 15 residues long. CDR1 is LNHNV and CDR2 is YYDKDF in the germline V gene (reference sequence). V gave up 0 bases and J gave up 7 bases; unmatched junction bases: 5. CDR3 bases: TGTGCCACCAGCAGAGATATTACAGGGGGTAATGAGCAGTTCTTC. This translates into CATSRDITGGNEQFF.

The V call is TRBV2, the J call TRBJ2-7; 7 bases match TRBD2. This CDR3 region has 15 residues. Germline values: CDR1 SNHLY, CDR2 FYNNEI. The ends lost 4 bases at V and 2 bases at J; junction bases unmatched: 8. The CDR3 DNA reads TGTGCCAGCAGTGTGTCAGGGAGCGGGGCCTACGAGCAGTACTTC. This encodes CASSVSGSGAYEQYF.

This chain joins TRBV7-9 and TRBJ1-1; D is unresolved. Germline lookup yields CDR1 SEHNR and CDR2 FQNEAQ (reference sequence). This CDR3 comprises 14 residues. The V gene lost 2 bases and the J gene lost 0 bases, with 7 bases spanning the gap. This CDR3 is CASSLMQMNTEAFF. The CDR3 coding sequence is TGTGCCAGCAGCTTAATGCAAATGAACACTGAAGCTTTCTTT.

The V and J genes are TRBV19 and TRBJ1-5; D is ambiguous. The germline gives CDR1 LNHDA, CDR2 SQIVND (reference sequence). Between the trimmed V and J ends, which lost 7 bases and 0 bases, there was a span of 7 bases. CDR3 size: 13 residues. The CDR3 here is CASTAYSNQPQHF. The DNA for the CDR3 is TGTGCCAGTACTGCTTATAGCAATCAGCCCCAGCATTTT.

The chain is built from TRBV27 and TRBJ1-3; TRBD1 is a possible D gene (5 bases). V lost 0 bases, J lost 0 bases, and 12 bases lay in between. There are 17 residues in the CDR3. Germline V gene lookup returns CDR1 MNHEY and CDR2 SMNVEV (reference sequence). CDR3 loop: CASSLSGQSSSGNTIYF. CDR3 DNA sequence: TGTGCCAGCAGTTTATCGGGGCAGTCTAGCTCTGGAAACACCATATATTTT.

This clone was seen more than once but under ten times. The genes are TRBV27 and TRBJ2-3; no clear D gene. The V end lost 3 bases, the J end lost 0 bases, and 10 bases lay between the germline ends. Germline V lookup: CDR1 MNHEY, CDR2 SMNVEV (reference sequence). This CDR3 contains 15 residues. The CDR3, as DNA: TGTGCCAGCAGTTTTTCCCCGGCTAGCACAGATACGCAGTATTTT. Translating it yields CASSFSPASTDTQYF.

The rearrangement links TRBV7-9 to TRBJ1-6; D unclear. V was pared by 3 bases and J by 6 bases, with 6 bases between. CDR1 and CDR2 from the germline V gene are SEHNR and FQNEAQ (reference sequence). The CDR3 sequence is 13 residues long. This CDR3 is CASSFTANSPLHF. In DNA form, the CDR3 reads TGTGCCAGCAGCTTTACCGCTAATTCACCCCTCCACTTT.

V and J are TRBV18 and TRBJ1-5, with TRBD1 matching over 9 bases. Unmatched junction bases numbered 3, after V lost 4 bases and J lost 5 bases. Per germline, CDR1 KGHSH and CDR2 LQKENI. There are 14 residues in the CDR3. The CDR3 protein is CASSQTGGDQPQHF. In DNA, the CDR3 is TGTGCCAGCTCACAAACAGGGGGCGATCAGCCCCAGCATTTT. The complete variable domain, with remaining parts taken from reference TRBV18 and TRBJ1-5, reads NAGVMQNPRHLVRRRGQEARLRCSPMKGHSHVYWYRQLPEEGLKFMVYLQKENIIDESGMPKERFSAEFPKEGPSILRIQQVVRGDSAAYFCASSQTGGDQPQHFGDGTRLSIL.

This clone has only one observation. The genes are TRBV6-6 and TRBJ2-1; D not certain. Trimming removed 2 bases at V and 8 bases at J, with 10 bases between. CDR1 and CDR2 (germline): MNHNY, SVGAGI (reference sequence). The CDR3 spans 13 residues. The CDR3 nucleotides are TGTGCCAGCAGTTACGGCCCTTCGGATGAGCAGTTCTTC. Translated, it gives CASSYGPSDEQFF.